These T cell receptor beta chains were read from a single sample in a study of blood T cell repertoires in COVID-19. TCRdb keeps only in-frame clones here, not all; method: immunoSEQ multiplex PCR. The sample records about 83,000 clones, 87% being singletons. The sample was peripheral blood. These receptors all come from a woman aged 45-60 years with active or convalescent COVID-19. Both conserved end residues are part of each CDR3. The order of the fields is V gene, clone size, J gene, D gene, CDR3 protein, CDR3 DNA. The D gene is left open where the match is weak. Some rows mark clone size as missing; the rest say once, few, many or name a class of expanded clone.

V gene: TRBV7-9
clone size: few
J gene: TRBJ1-5
D gene: -
CDR3 protein: CASSLLPGQPQHF
CDR3 DNA: TGTGCCAGCAGCTTACTACCGGGTCAGCCCCAGCATTTT

V gene: TRBV14
clone size: -
J gene: TRBJ1-1
D gene: TRBD1
CDR3 protein: CASSRPRRQGIAEAFF
CDR3 DNA: TGTGCCAGCAGCCGTCCAAGAAGACAGGGAATAGCTGAAGCTTTCTTT

V gene: TRBV27
clone size: few
J gene: TRBJ1-5
D gene: -
CDR3 protein: CASSLRGGGNQPQHF
CDR3 DNA: TGTGCCAGCAGTTTAAGGGGCGGCGGAAATCAGCCCCAGCATTTT

V gene: TRBV7-9
clone size: -
J gene: TRBJ1-2
D gene: -
CDR3 protein: CASSLALGLYGYTF
CDR3 DNA: TGTGCCAGCAGTCTCGCTTTGGGACTTTATGGCTACACCTTC

V gene: TRBV7-8
clone size: -
J gene: TRBJ2-2
D gene: -
CDR3 protein: CASSDRNTGELFF
CDR3 DNA: TGTGCCAGCAGTGACAGGAACACCGGGGAGCTGTTTTTT

V gene: TRBV19
clone size: -
J gene: TRBJ2-5
D gene: TRBD1
CDR3 protein: CASSTTTGVETQYF
CDR3 DNA: TGTGCCAGTAGCACAACTACAGGGGTGGAGACCCAGTACTTC

V gene: TRBV20-1
clone size: -
J gene: TRBJ1-1
D gene: -
CDR3 protein: CSATGGLEAFF
CDR3 DNA: TGCAGTGCAACTGGGGGCTTGGAAGCTTTCTTT

V gene: TRBV28
clone size: -
J gene: TRBJ2-7
D gene: TRBD1
CDR3 protein: CASSPTPDRVEQYF
CDR3 DNA: TGTGCCAGCAGTCCCACACCGGACAGGGTCGAGCAGTACTTC

V gene: TRBV7-3
clone size: -
J gene: TRBJ2-1
D gene: TRBD1
CDR3 protein: CASSPRQGSYNEQFF
CDR3 DNA: TGTGCCAGCAGCCCACGACAGGGTTCCTACAATGAGCAGTTCTTC

V gene: TRBV6-5
clone size: -
J gene: TRBJ1-2
D gene: TRBD1
CDR3 protein: CASSTRQGVYGYTF
CDR3 DNA: TGTGCCAGCAGTACTAGACAGGGAGTCTATGGCTACACCTTC

V gene: TRBV7-8
clone size: once
J gene: TRBJ2-1
D gene: -
CDR3 protein: CASSHLRASEGYNEQFF
CDR3 DNA: TGTGCCAGCAGCCACTTACGGGCTAGTGAGGGTTACAATGAGCAGTTCTTC

V gene: TRBV20-1
clone size: few
J gene: TRBJ2-1
D gene: TRBD2
CDR3 protein: CSVTSGHEQFF
CDR3 DNA: TGCAGTGTTACTAGCGGGCATGAGCAGTTCTTC

V gene: TRBV12-3/TRBV12-4
clone size: -
J gene: TRBJ1-1
D gene: -
CDR3 protein: CASSTGMNTEAFF
CDR3 DNA: TGTGCCAGCAGCACAGGGATGAACACTGAAGCTTTCTTT

V gene: TRBV5-1
clone size: -
J gene: TRBJ1-1
D gene: TRBD1
CDR3 protein: CASTLTGEGTEAFF
CDR3 DNA: TGCGCCAGCACATTAACAGGGGAAGGGACTGAAGCTTTCTTT

V gene: TRBV29-1
clone size: -
J gene: TRBJ1-2
D gene: -
CDR3 protein: CSVGSSGTNRGGYTF
CDR3 DNA: TGCAGCGTTGGCAGTTCCGGGACAAATAGAGGTGGCTACACCTTC

V gene: TRBV2
clone size: few
J gene: TRBJ2-3
D gene: TRBD2
CDR3 protein: CASSGTLAFSTDTQYF
CDR3 DNA: TGTGCCAGCAGTGGAACACTAGCGTTTTCCACAGATACGCAGTATTTT

V gene: TRBV27
clone size: -
J gene: TRBJ1-5
D gene: -
CDR3 protein: CASSLSRVDQPQHF
CDR3 DNA: TGTGCCAGCAGTTTATCCAGGGTGGATCAGCCCCAGCATTTT

V gene: TRBV7-2
clone size: -
J gene: TRBJ2-3
D gene: TRBD2
CDR3 protein: CASSLVAGVRPTDTQYF
CDR3 DNA: TGTGCCAGCAGCTTAGTAGCGGGGGTGAGACCCACAGATACGCAGTATTTT

V gene: TRBV7-6
clone size: -
J gene: TRBJ2-7
D gene: TRBD2
CDR3 protein: CASSDTSGSTYEQYF
CDR3 DNA: TGTGCCAGCAGCGACACTAGCGGGAGTACCTACGAGCAGTACTTC

V gene: TRBV5-1
clone size: -
J gene: TRBJ1-1
D gene: TRBD1
CDR3 protein: CASSLGVDRGSTEAFF
CDR3 DNA: TGCGCCAGCAGCTTGGGAGTCGACAGGGGGAGCACTGAAGCTTTCTTT

V gene: TRBV6-5
clone size: -
J gene: TRBJ2-7
D gene: -
CDR3 protein: CASRQLNYEQYF
CDR3 DNA: TGTGCCAGCAGACAGTTAAACTACGAGCAGTACTTC

V gene: TRBV27
clone size: medium-sized
J gene: TRBJ2-2
D gene: TRBD2
CDR3 protein: CASSQGLASGELFF
CDR3 DNA: TGTGCCAGCAGTCAAGGACTAGCCTCCGGGGAGCTGTTTTTT

V gene: TRBV27
clone size: -
J gene: TRBJ2-1
D gene: TRBD2
CDR3 protein: CASSLTSVDNEQFF
CDR3 DNA: TGTGCCAGCAGTTTGACTAGCGTAGACAATGAGCAGTTCTTC

V gene: TRBV4-1
clone size: -
J gene: TRBJ2-3
D gene: TRBD2
CDR3 protein: CASSQDKGTSYSDTQYF
CDR3 DNA: TGCGCCAGCAGCCAAGATAAGGGGACTAGCTATTCAGATACGCAGTATTTT

V gene: TRBV25-1
clone size: -
J gene: TRBJ1-6
D gene: TRBD1
CDR3 protein: CASSLTGGDSPLHF
CDR3 DNA: TGTGCCAGCAGTTTGACAGGGGGAGATTCACCCCTCCACTTT

V gene: TRBV3-1/TRBV3-2
clone size: -
J gene: TRBJ1-4
D gene: -
CDR3 protein: CASSHGGTEEKLFF
CDR3 DNA: TGTGCCAGCAGCCACGGGGGAACAGAGGAAAAACTGTTTTTT

V gene: TRBV6-4
clone size: -
J gene: TRBJ2-3
D gene: -
CDR3 protein: CASSEGTMNTQYF
CDR3 DNA: TGTGCCAGCAGTGAGGGGACAATGAATACGCAGTATTTT

V gene: TRBV7-2
clone size: few
J gene: TRBJ2-7
D gene: TRBD2
CDR3 protein: CASSFLQRGAHEQYF
CDR3 DNA: TGTGCCAGCAGCTTCCTTCAGCGGGGGGCCCACGAGCAGTACTTC

V gene: TRBV2
clone size: -
J gene: TRBJ1-2
D gene: -
CDR3 protein: CASSLTGDYGYTF
CDR3 DNA: TGTGCCAGCAGCCTTACAGGAGATTATGGCTACACCTTC

V gene: TRBV27
clone size: -
J gene: TRBJ2-1
D gene: -
CDR3 protein: CASSPLGGGNEQFF
CDR3 DNA: TGTGCCAGCAGTCCCTTAGGGGGGGGCAATGAGCAGTTCTTC

V gene: TRBV19
clone size: -
J gene: TRBJ1-1
D gene: TRBD1
CDR3 protein: CASSPDRGNTEAFF
CDR3 DNA: TGTGCCAGTAGTCCGGACAGGGGGAACACTGAAGCTTTCTTT

V gene: TRBV27
clone size: -
J gene: TRBJ1-2
D gene: -
CDR3 protein: CASSLASQGTYGYTF
CDR3 DNA: TGTGCCAGCAGTTTAGCTTCACAGGGCACCTATGGCTACACCTTC

V gene: TRBV27
clone size: -
J gene: TRBJ2-5
D gene: TRBD2
CDR3 protein: CASSPTISGGGHGTQYF
CDR3 DNA: TGTGCCAGCAGTCCTACAATTAGCGGGGGGGGCCATGGGACCCAGTACTTC

V gene: TRBV7-2
clone size: -
J gene: TRBJ2-5
D gene: -
CDR3 protein: CASSNLEGKTQYF
CDR3 DNA: TGTGCCAGCAGCAATTTGGAGGGGAAGACCCAGTACTTC

V gene: TRBV29-1
clone size: once
J gene: TRBJ1-1
D gene: TRBD1
CDR3 protein: CSVGYRGAMNTEAFF
CDR3 DNA: TGCAGCGTTGGGTACAGGGGGGCCATGAACACTGAAGCTTTCTTT

V gene: TRBV5-4
clone size: -
J gene: TRBJ1-2
D gene: -
CDR3 protein: CASSVDRLSSTWRGYTF
CDR3 DNA: TGTGCCAGCAGCGTGGACCGATTGAGCTCTACATGGAGGGGCTACACCTTC

V gene: TRBV19
clone size: -
J gene: TRBJ2-3
D gene: TRBD2
CDR3 protein: CASSNSGGALDTQYF
CDR3 DNA: TGTGCCAGTAGTAATAGCGGGGGGGCGTTAGATACGCAGTATTTT

V gene: TRBV7-9
clone size: -
J gene: TRBJ2-7
D gene: -
CDR3 protein: CASSLTYEQYF
CDR3 DNA: TGTGCCAGCAGCTTAACATACGAGCAGTACTTC

V gene: TRBV6-2/TRBV6-3
clone size: -
J gene: TRBJ1-1
D gene: TRBD1
CDR3 protein: CASSRSWTGGNTEAFF
CDR3 DNA: TGTGCCAGCAGCCGCTCCTGGACAGGGGGAAACACTGAAGCTTTCTTT

V gene: TRBV14
clone size: many
J gene: TRBJ1-1
D gene: -
CDR3 protein: CASSQGQGTEAFF
CDR3 DNA: TGTGCCAGCAGCCAGGGTCAGGGTACTGAAGCTTTCTTT

V gene: TRBV3-1/TRBV3-2
clone size: -
J gene: TRBJ1-6
D gene: -
CDR3 protein: CASSPGVYNSPLHF
CDR3 DNA: TGTGCCAGCAGCCCAGGGGTTTATAATTCACCCCTCCACTTT

V gene: TRBV4-3
clone size: -
J gene: TRBJ1-2
D gene: -
CDR3 protein: CASSQDRDIYGYTF
CDR3 DNA: TGCGCCAGCAGCCAAGACCGGGACATCTATGGCTACACCTTC

V gene: TRBV5-6
clone size: -
J gene: TRBJ2-7
D gene: -
CDR3 protein: CASSSSSYEQYF
CDR3 DNA: TGTGCCAGCAGTTCTAGCTCCTACGAGCAGTACTTC

V gene: TRBV3-1/TRBV3-2
clone size: -
J gene: TRBJ1-2
D gene: TRBD1
CDR3 protein: CASSQPWTGRRGYTF
CDR3 DNA: TGTGCCAGCAGCCAACCCTGGACAGGTCGGAGGGGCTACACCTTC

V gene: TRBV10-3
clone size: -
J gene: TRBJ1-2
D gene: TRBD1
CDR3 protein: CAITGQGKVGYTF
CDR3 DNA: TGTGCCATCACCGGACAGGGTAAAGTCGGCTACACCTTC

V gene: TRBV9
clone size: -
J gene: TRBJ1-2
D gene: -
CDR3 protein: CASSVAGNYGYTF
CDR3 DNA: TGTGCCAGCAGCGTAGCGGGAAACTATGGCTACACCTTC

V gene: TRBV5-1
clone size: -
J gene: TRBJ2-1
D gene: TRBD2
CDR3 protein: CASSLEGMRGRPEQFF
CDR3 DNA: TGCGCCAGCAGCCTAGAGGGGATGCGGGGGAGACCGGAGCAGTTCTTC

V gene: TRBV9
clone size: -
J gene: TRBJ2-2
D gene: TRBD1
CDR3 protein: CASSVGQGRNTGELFF
CDR3 DNA: TGTGCCAGCAGCGTAGGACAGGGGCGAAACACCGGGGAGCTGTTTTTT

V gene: TRBV9
clone size: -
J gene: TRBJ2-2
D gene: -
CDR3 protein: CASSAMTGNTGELFF
CDR3 DNA: TGTGCCAGCAGCGCCATGACAGGGAACACCGGGGAGCTGTTTTTT